This TCR beta chain stems from a study of blood T cell repertoires in COVID-19. Study-level background: The United States, Italy and Spain provided the acute and convalescent COVID-19 samples. T cells, B-cell-depleted T cells, or PBMCs supplied cDNA or gDNA.

In the original processing: Cell counts per sample came from amplifying reference gene primers. The repertoire was sequenced with immunoSEQ multiplex PCR; TCRdb's copy has only in-frame clones and lacks some. The DNA gave D and trimming, while V, J and clone size come from that table. The sample records approximately 97,000 clones, roughly 90% being singletons. V gave up 4 bases and J gave up 4 bases; unmatched junction bases: 7. The CDR3 has 15 residues. The germline CDR1 and CDR2 sequences are SGDLS and YYNGEE. The Seattle site enrolled patients during active infection and followed them longitudinally.

This rearrangement joins TRBV9 to TRBJ1-4, with 7 bases fitting TRBD1. Source material: peripheral blood. This receptor was obtained from a woman aged 45 to 65 with COVID-19, enrolled during active disease. The CDR3 spells CASSPRQGNNEKLFF. The CDR3 DNA sequence: TGTGCCAGCAGCCCCCGACAGGGTAATAATGAAAAACTGTTTTTT.